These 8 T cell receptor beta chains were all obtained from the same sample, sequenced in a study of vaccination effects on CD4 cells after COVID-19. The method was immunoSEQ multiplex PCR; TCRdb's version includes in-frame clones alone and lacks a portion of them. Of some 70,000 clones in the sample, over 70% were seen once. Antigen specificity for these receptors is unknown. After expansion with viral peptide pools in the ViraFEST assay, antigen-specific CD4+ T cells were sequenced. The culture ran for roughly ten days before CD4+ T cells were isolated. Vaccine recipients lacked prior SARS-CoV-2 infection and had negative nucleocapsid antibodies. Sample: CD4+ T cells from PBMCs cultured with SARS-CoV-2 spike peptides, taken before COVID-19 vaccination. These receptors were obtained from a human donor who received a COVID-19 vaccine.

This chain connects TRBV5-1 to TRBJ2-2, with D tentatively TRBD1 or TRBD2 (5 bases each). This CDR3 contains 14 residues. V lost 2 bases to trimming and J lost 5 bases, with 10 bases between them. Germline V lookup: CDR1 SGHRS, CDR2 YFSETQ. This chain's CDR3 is CASSFLGETGELFF. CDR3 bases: TGCGCCAGCAGCTTTCTGGGGGAAACCGGGGAGCTGTTTTTT. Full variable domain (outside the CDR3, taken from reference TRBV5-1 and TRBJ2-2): KAGVTQTPRYLIKTRGQQVTLSCSPISGHRSVSWYQQTPGQGLQFLFEYFSETQRNKGNFPGRFSGRQFSNSRSEMNVSTLELGDSALYLCASSFLGETGELFFGEGSRLTVL.

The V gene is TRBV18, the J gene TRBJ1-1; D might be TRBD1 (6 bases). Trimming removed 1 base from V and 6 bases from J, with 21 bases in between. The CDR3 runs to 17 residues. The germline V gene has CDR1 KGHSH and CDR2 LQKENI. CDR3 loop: CASSPLLVAGATAEAFF. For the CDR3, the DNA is TGTGCCAGCTCACCACTACTGGTCGCGGGGGCGACTGCTGAAGCTTTCTTT.

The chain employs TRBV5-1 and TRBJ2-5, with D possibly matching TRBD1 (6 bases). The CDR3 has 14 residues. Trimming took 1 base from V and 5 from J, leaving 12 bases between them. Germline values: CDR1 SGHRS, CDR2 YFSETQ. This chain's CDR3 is CASSLQGFGETQYF. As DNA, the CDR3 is TGCGCCAGCAGCTTGCAGGGGTTTGGGGAGACCCAGTACTTC.

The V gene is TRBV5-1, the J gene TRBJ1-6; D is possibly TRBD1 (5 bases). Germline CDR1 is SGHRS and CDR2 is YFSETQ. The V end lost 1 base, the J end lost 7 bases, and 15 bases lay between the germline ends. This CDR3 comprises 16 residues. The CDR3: CASSLLYQRGNSPLHF. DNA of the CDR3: TGCGCCAGCAGCTTGTTGTATCAACGGGGGAATTCACCCCTCCACTTT. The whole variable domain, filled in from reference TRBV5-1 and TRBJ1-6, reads KAGVTQTPRYLIKTRGQQVTLSCSPISGHRSVSWYQQTPGQGLQFLFEYFSETQRNKGNFPGRFSGRQFSNSRSEMNVSTLELGDSALYLCASSLLYQRGNSPLHFGNGTRLTVT.

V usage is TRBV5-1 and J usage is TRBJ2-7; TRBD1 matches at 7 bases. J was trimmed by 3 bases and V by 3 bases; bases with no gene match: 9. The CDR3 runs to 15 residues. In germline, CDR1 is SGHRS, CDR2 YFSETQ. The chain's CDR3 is CASSWTGTENYEQYV. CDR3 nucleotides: TGCGCCAGCAGCTGGACCGGGACAGAAAACTACGAGCAGTACGTC.

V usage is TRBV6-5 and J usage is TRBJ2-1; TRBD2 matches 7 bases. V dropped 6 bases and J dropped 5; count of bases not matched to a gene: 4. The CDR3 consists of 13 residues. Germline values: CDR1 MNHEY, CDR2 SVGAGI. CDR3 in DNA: TGTGCCAGCAGGTCCCTAGCGGACAATGAGCAGTTCTTC. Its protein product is CASRSLADNEQFF.

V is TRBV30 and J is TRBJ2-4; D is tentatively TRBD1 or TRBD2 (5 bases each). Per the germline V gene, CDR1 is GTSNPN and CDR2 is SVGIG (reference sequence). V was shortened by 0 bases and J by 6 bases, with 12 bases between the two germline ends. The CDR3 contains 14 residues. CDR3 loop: CAWSVTGPTNIQYF. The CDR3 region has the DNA TGTGCCTGGAGTGTTACGGGGCCAACAAACATTCAGTACTTC. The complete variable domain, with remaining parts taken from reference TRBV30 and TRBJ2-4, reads SQTIHQWPATLVQPVGSPLSLECTVEGTSNPNLYWYRQAAGRGLQLLFYSVGIGQISSEVPQNLSASRPQDRQFILSSKKLLLSDSGFYLCAWSVTGPTNIQYFGAGTRLSVL.

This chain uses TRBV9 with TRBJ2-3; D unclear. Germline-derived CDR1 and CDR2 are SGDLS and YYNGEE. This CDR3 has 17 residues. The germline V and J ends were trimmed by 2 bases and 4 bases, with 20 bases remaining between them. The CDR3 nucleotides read TGTGCCAGCAGCGTCGGCCAGGCACTACCTCTATCAGATACGCAGTATTTT. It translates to CASSVGQALPLSDTQYF.